The 17 T cell receptor beta chains below were found in one sample sequenced in a study of blood T cell repertoires in COVID-19. TCRdb keeps only in-frame clones here, not all; method: immunoSEQ multiplex PCR. This sample has under 200,000 clones, with about nine tenths found just once. The sequenced material came from peripheral blood. These receptors were taken from a man between 18 and 29 years old with active or convalescent COVID-19.

The rearrangement joins TRBV5-1 to TRBJ2-1, with TRBD2 matching over 7 bases. The CDR3 is 12 amino acids. CDR1 is SGHRS, CDR2 YFSETQ, per germline. V lost 2 bases and J lost 12; bases outside the gene matches: 5. As DNA, the CDR3 is TGCGCCAGCAGCTTCGCCAGGGAGGGGCAGTTCTTC. It encodes CASSFAREGQFF. Supplemented by reference TRBV5-1 and TRBJ2-1, the full variable domain reads KAGVTQTPRYLIKTRGQQVTLSCSPISGHRSVSWYQQTPGQGLQFLFEYFSETQRNKGNFPGRFSGRQFSNSRSEMNVSTLELGDSALYLCASSFAREGQFFGPGTRLTVL.

The chain is built from TRBV14 and TRBJ2-2; 8 positions match TRBD1. V gave up 4 bases and J gave up 3 bases; unmatched junction bases: 4. This CDR3 has 15 residues. CDR1 is SGHDN and CDR2 is FVKESK in the germline V gene. The CDR3 region has the DNA TGTGCCAGCAGCCCCGGGACAGGATACACCGGGGAGCTGTTTTTT. Amino acid sequence: CASSPGTGYTGELFF.

This clone appeared once. This sample also contains other DNA sequences that code for the same CDR3. The chain is built from TRBV7-2 and TRBJ1-2; tentatively, D is TRBD1 (6 bases). Germline lookup yields CDR1 SGHTA and CDR2 FQGNSA. The V end was cut by 5 bases, the J end by 5 bases, with 12 bases between. CDR3 length: 13 residues. CDR3 loop: CASSPDRNYGYTF. The CDR3 coding sequence is TGTGCCAGCAGCCCAGACAGGAATTATGGCTACACCTTC.

The chain couples TRBV7-3 to TRBJ2-5; 9 bases map to TRBD1. Per germline, CDR1 SGHTA and CDR2 FQGTGA. The J segment lost 5 bases and the V segment lost 0 bases, leaving 4 bases of the junction unmatched. This CDR3 spans 15 amino acids. The CDR3 bases are TGTGCCAGCAGCTTAACGAGTGGGACAGGGGAGACCCAGTACTTC. This sequence encodes CASSLTSGTGETQYF.

V is TRBV30 and J is TRBJ1-3; tentatively, D is TRBD1 (5 bases). The germline V gene encodes CDR1 GTSNPN and CDR2 SVGIG (reference sequence). The CDR3 covers 15 residues. V was cut by 4 bases and J by 0 bases, with 13 bases left in between. The CDR3 here is CAWTWQGSSGNTIYF. DNA for the CDR3: TGTGCCTGGACTTGGCAGGGATCCTCTGGAAACACCATATATTTT.

The chain carries TRBV5-1 and TRBJ1-2, with D perhaps matching TRBD1 (5 bases). Between the trimmed V and J ends, which lost 8 bases and 3 bases, there was a span of 11 bases. Germline V CDR1 and CDR2: SGHRS, YFSETQ. The CDR3 is made up of 12 amino acids. CDR3 protein: CASVDSDYGYTF. For the CDR3, the DNA is TGCGCCAGTGTAGACAGTGACTATGGCTACACCTTC.

Regarding this clone: The identical CDR3 is also encoded by other nucleotide sequences in the sample. The chain combines TRBV19 with TRBJ2-3; D is unclear. The V gene's germline CDR1 is LNHDA and CDR2 SQIVND (reference sequence). Trimming shortened V by 3 bases and J by 0 bases, and 7 bases separated the two germline ends. The CDR3 has 14 residues. CDR3 sequence: CASSIGQSTDTQYF. CDR3 nucleotides: TGTGCCAGTAGTATTGGTCAGAGCACAGATACGCAGTATTTT.

This chain connects TRBV27 to TRBJ2-2; maybe TRBD2 (6 bases). Germline CDR1 reads MNHEY; CDR2 reads SMNVEV (reference sequence). V was clipped by 6 bases and J by 4 bases, with 15 bases between them. The CDR3 runs 15 residues. The DNA for the CDR3 is TGTGCCAGCAGCTTGAGATTGGGGGGCACCGGGGAGCTGTTTTTT. As protein: CASSLRLGGTGELFF.

The CDR3 nucleotides are TGTGCCAGTAGTATCGGGGGGCTAGTTTCACCCCTCCACTTT. Protein product: CASSIGGLVSPLHF. The rearrangement links TRBV19 to TRBJ1-6; TRBD1 is a possible D gene (6 bases). Trimming cost V 3 bases and J 9 bases, with 12 bases left between them. The CDR3 length is 14 residues. The germline V gene has CDR1 LNHDA and CDR2 SQIVND (reference sequence).

The CDR3 protein is CASSLVSGVTEAFF. The CDR3 DNA sequence: TGTGCCAGCAGCTTGGTGTCAGGGGTCACTGAAGCTTTCTTT. This sequence joins TRBV5-6 and TRBJ1-1, with a weak D call TRBD1 (6 bases). Per germline, CDR1 SGHDT and CDR2 YYEEEE. The CDR3 spans 14 residues. The V gene lost 0 bases and the J gene lost 4 bases, with 10 bases spanning the gap.

V gene TRBV7-9 combines with J gene TRBJ1-4; possible D gene TRBD1, 6 bases. Germline V gene sequence: CDR1 SEHNR, CDR2 FQNEAQ (reference sequence). CDR3 size: 17 residues. V was trimmed by 5 bases and J by 8 bases, leaving 24 bases between them. The CDR3 region is CASSPSFMNREREKLFF. CDR3 in DNA: TGTGCCAGCAGCCCCAGTTTTATGAACAGGGAACGCGAAAAACTGTTTTTT.

The chain links TRBV12-3 or TRBV12-4 to TRBJ1-2, with a possible D match to TRBD1 (5 bases). The CDR3 contains 13 residues. Deletions cut 3 bases from V and 2 bases from J, with 7 bases between. CDR3: CASSFNRNYGYTF. The DNA of the CDR3 is TGTGCCAGCAGTTTCAACAGGAACTATGGCTACACCTTC.

The chain couples TRBV28 to TRBJ1-4; 10 nucleotides align to TRBD1. The CDR3 consists of 17 residues. V was pared by 6 bases and J by 5 bases, with 12 bases of the junction left unmatched. Germline CDR1 and CDR2: MDHEN and SYDVKM. CDR3 sequence: CASRVLTTGGANEKLFF. As DNA, the CDR3 is TGTGCCAGCAGAGTTTTAACGACAGGGGGCGCGAATGAAAAACTGTTTTTT.

This chain uses TRBV12-3 or TRBV12-4 with TRBJ2-2; no definite D call. CDR3 length equals 12 residues. V lost 3 bases to trimming and J lost 6 bases, with 5 bases between them. DNA of the CDR3: TGTGCCAGCAGTTTCTTCCCCGGGGAGCTGTTTTTT. This gives the protein CASSFFPGELFF.

V is TRBV9 and J is TRBJ2-1, with 14 bases lining up with TRBD2. Trimming took 2 bases from V and 4 from J; bases not matched to a gene: 8. This CDR3 region has 18 residues. Germline V gives CDR1 SGDLS, CDR2 YYNGEE. This chain's CDR3 is CASSVRLAGGPEYNEQFF. In DNA, the CDR3 is TGTGCCAGCAGCGTCAGACTAGCGGGAGGGCCGGAGTACAATGAGCAGTTCTTC.

The rearrangement links TRBV14 to TRBJ1-3, with unresolved D. Germline CDR1 and CDR2: SGHDN and FVKESK. Trimming stripped 5 bases from V and 0 bases from J, with 14 bases between. CDR3 length: 16 amino acids. The CDR3 DNA reads as TGTGCCAGCAGCAGGTACAGCCAGAGCTCTGGAAACACCATATATTTT. It specifies CASSRYSQSSGNTIYF.

A remark on this clone: No DNA is shown, since the ends of the CDR3 on it are uncertain; the CDR3 is the one TCRdb lists. The chain uses TRBV15 and TRBJ1-5. Including both end residues, the CDR3 is 15 amino acids long. Germline V CDR1 and CDR2: LNHNV, YYDKDF (reference sequence). The CDR3 region is CATSILGGSNQPQHF.